The sequence of this T cell receptor (beta chain) was determined in a study of T cell responses to AZD1222 COVID-19 vaccine. The CDR3 is 11 amino acids. Germline lookup yields CDR1 GTSNPN and CDR2 SVGIG (reference sequence). The V and J ends lost 4 bases and 8 bases respectively, with 11 bases between them. General study results and limits: No repertoire was sampled before or during the peak T cell response, only after it. Possibly, clonal diversity was underestimated; donors were largely white British and included more females. Increases in Spike-specific TCR breadth and depth were seen after two AZD1222 doses.

The protocol was immunoSEQ multiplex PCR, while the TCRdb copy is restricted to in-frame clones and leaves out a portion. The table shows more than 150,000 clones, with 80% to 95% occurring only once. Worth noting for this clone: Its antigen is unidentified.

The receptor's source is an adult who received the AZD1222 COVID-19 vaccine. The sample in question was peripheral blood, obtained 28 days after the second AZD1222 dose. The chain couples TRBV30 to TRBJ1-2; D call uncertain. The CDR3, as DNA: TGTGCCTGGACCACCTCGGGGGGCTACACCTTC. Protein: CAWTTSGGYTF.